This T cell receptor beta chain was documented in a study of T cell clonotyping in hematopoietic cell transplantation. Study-level points and caveats: Higher Inverse Simpson Index values in graft donor and pretransplant recipient predicted broader posttransplant TCR diversity. Cells were unsorted, so CD4 and CD8 contributions were not separated. At the given depth, recipient repertoires were over 97% de novo clonotypes. Pathologically expanded recipient clonotypes increased progressively from day 30 to day 180 as diversity fell.

The germline V gene has CDR1 SGHVS and CDR2 FNYEAQ. The germline V and J ends were trimmed by 5 bases and 4 bases, with 20 bases remaining between them. The CDR3 covers 16 residues. The assay was immunoSEQ multiplex PCR, and TCRdb's table has in-frame clones only and misses some. The repertoire has roughly 1,500 clones, 65% to 90% of them found once; the top ten carry 4.5% to 6.5%. In regard to this clone: Antigen: not known.

Sample: PBMCs, taken 30 days after allogeneic stem cell transplant. The sequence was obtained from a male patient in his thirties who had an allogeneic stem cell transplant, so T cells may come from the graft donor. Some clones in this sample may be carry-over from other donors' samples. V gene TRBV7-6 combines with J gene TRBJ2-5; possibly TRBD1 for D (6 bases). In DNA form, the CDR3 reads TGTGCCAGCAGCCAGGGGACACCATTTTCGGGAGAGACCCAGTACTTC. This gives the protein CASSQGTPFSGETQYF.